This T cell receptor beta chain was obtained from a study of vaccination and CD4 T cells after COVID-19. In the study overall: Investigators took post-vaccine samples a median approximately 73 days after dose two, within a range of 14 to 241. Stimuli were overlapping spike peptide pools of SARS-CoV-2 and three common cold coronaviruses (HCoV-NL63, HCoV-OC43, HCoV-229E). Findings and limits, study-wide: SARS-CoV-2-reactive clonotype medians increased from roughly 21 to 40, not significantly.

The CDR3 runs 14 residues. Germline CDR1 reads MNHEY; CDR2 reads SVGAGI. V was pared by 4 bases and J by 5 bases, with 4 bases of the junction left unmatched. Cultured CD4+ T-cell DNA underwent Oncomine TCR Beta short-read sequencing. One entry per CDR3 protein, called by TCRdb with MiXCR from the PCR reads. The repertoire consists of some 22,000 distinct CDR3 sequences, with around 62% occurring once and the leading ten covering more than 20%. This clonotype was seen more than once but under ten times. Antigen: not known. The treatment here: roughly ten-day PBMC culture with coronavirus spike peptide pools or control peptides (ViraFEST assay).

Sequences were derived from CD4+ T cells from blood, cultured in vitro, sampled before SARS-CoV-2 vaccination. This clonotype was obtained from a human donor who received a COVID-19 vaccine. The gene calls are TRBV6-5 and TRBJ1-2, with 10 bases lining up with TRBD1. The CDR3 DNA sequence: TGTGCCAGCAGTTCTCCGGGACAGGGGTATGGCTACACCTTC. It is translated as CASSSPGQGYGYTF.